What follows describes a single T cell receptor beta chain. The CDR3 has 16 residues. The J segment lost 2 bases and the V segment lost 2 bases, leaving 4 bases of the junction unmatched. Germline-derived CDR1 and CDR2 are SNHLY and FYNNEI. These data are taken from a study of blood T cell repertoires in COVID-19. Assay used: immunoSEQ multiplex PCR; TCRdb lists only in-frame clones, some missing. Of about 200,000 clones listed, approximately 86% were seen once; the top ten hold 3% to 4%. The sequence was obtained from a middle-aged woman with acute COVID-19. Sequencing was performed on PBMCs or T cells enriched from blood (not recorded which). The chain couples TRBV2 to TRBJ2-5; 11 positions agree with TRBD1. CDR3 sequence: CASSEWTGGDQETQYF. CDR3 DNA sequence: TGTGCCAGCAGTGAATGGACAGGGGGCGATCAAGAGACCCAGTACTTC. The full variable domain, its missing parts supplied by reference TRBV2 and TRBJ2-5, is EPEVTQTPSHQVTQMGQEVILRCVPISNHLYFYWYRQILGQKVEFLVSFYNNEISEKSEIFDDQFSVERPDGSNFTLKIRSTKLEDSAMYFCASSEWTGGDQETQYFGPGTRLLVL.